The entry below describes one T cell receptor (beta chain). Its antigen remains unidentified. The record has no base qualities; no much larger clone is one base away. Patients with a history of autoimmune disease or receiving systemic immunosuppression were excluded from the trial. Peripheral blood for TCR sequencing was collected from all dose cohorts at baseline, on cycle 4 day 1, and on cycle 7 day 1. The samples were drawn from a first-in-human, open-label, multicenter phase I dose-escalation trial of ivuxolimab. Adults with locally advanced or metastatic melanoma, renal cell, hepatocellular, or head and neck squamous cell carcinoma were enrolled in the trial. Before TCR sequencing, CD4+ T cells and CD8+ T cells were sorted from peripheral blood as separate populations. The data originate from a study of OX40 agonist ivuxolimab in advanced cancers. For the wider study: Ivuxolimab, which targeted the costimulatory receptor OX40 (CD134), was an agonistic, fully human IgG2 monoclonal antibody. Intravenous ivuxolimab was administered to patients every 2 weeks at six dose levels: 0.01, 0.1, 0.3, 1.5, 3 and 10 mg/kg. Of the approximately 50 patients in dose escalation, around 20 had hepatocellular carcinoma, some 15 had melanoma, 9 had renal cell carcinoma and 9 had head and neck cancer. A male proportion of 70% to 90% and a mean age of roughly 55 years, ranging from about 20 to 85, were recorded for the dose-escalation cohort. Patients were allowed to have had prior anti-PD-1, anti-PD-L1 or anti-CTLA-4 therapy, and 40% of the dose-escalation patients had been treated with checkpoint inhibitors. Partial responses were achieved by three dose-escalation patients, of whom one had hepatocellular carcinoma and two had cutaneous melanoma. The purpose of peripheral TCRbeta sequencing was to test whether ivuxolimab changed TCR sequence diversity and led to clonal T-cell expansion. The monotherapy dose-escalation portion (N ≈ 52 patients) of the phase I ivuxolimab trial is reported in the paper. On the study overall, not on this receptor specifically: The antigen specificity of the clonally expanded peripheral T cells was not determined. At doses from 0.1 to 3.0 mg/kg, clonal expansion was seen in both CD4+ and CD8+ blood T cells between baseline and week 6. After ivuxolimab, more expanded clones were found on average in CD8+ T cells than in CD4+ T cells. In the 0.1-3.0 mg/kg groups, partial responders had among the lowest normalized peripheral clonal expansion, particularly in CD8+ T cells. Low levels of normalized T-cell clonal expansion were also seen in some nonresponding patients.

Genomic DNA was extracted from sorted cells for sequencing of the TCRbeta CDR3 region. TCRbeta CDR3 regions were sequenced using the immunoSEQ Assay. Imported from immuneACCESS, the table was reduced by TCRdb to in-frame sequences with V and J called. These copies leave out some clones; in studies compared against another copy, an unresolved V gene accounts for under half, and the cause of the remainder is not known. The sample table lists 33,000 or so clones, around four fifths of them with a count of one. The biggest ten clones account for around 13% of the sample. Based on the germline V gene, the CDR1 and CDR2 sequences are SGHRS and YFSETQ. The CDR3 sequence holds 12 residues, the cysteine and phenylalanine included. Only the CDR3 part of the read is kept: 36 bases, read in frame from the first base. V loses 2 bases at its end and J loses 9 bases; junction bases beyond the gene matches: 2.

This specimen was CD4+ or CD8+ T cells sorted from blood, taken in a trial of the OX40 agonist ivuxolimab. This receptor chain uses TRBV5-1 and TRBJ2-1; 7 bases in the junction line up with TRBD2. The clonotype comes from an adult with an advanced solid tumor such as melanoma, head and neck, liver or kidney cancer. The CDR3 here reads CASSFTGGEQFF. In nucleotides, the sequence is TGCGCCAGCAGCTTCACGGGAGGTGAGCAGTTCTTC.